These 19 T cell receptor beta chains share one sample of origin, sequenced in a study of T cells in Graves' hyperthyroidism and ophthalmopathy. The source material, RNA transcripts, was used to amplify TCR beta CDR3 regions. Using the HTBI primer set, a first-round RT-PCR was run on the TCR CDR3. One entry per CDR3 protein results from TCRdb running MiXCR on the multiplex PCR reads. The sample yields about 660,000 distinct CDR3 sequences, about 45% seen once. The sample consisted of peripheral blood or thyroid tissue (not recorded which). All receptors come from an adult man with Graves' disease, either hyperthyroidism or ophthalmopathy (not recorded which).

The chain couples TRBV5-4 to TRBJ1-2, with D possibly matching TRBD1 (5 bases). The CDR3 sequence is 14 residues long. Germline V lookup: CDR1 SGHNT, CDR2 YYREEE (reference sequence). V lost 1 base, J lost 2 bases, and 9 bases lay in between. CDR3 loop: CASSLPGKNYGYTF. CDR3 DNA: TGTGCCAGCAGCTTGCCAGGGAAAAACTATGGCTACACCTTC.

The gene calls are TRBV25-1 and TRBJ1-1; TRBD1 matches 7 bases. With 10 bases clipped from V and 1 base from J, the junction kept 15 bases outside the gene matches. The CDR3 spans 16 residues. Germline loops: CDR1 MGHDK, CDR2 SYGVNS. The CDR3 loop is CANSALGTAGNTEAFF. The CDR3 nucleotides are TGTGCCAATAGTGCCTTAGGGACAGCGGGGAACACTGAAGCTTTCTTT.

The rearrangement uses TRBV25-1 and TRBJ1-6; D ambiguous. V was pared by 5 bases and J by 4 bases, with 9 bases between. CDR1 and CDR2 from the germline V gene are MGHDK and SYGVNS. The CDR3 runs to 14 residues. The CDR3 here is CASSLFRYNSPLHF. The CDR3, as DNA: TGTGCCAGCAGTTTATTTCGGTATAATTCACCCCTCCACTTT.

A remark on this clonotype: A junction end diverges from the germline sequence, so it may reflect a read error. This chain uses TRBV5-1 with TRBJ2-7; weak D call: TRBD2 (5 bases). Germline loops: CDR1 SGHRS, CDR2 YFSETQ. The CDR3 has 15 residues. The CDR3 coding sequence is TGCGCCAGCAGCTTGTACCGACTGAGGGTAAACGAGCAGCACTTC. Translating it yields CASSLYRLRVNEQHF. The full variable domain, with the rest looked up from reference TRBV5-1 and TRBJ2-7, is KAGVTQTPRYLIKTRGQQVTLSCSPISGHRSVSWYQQTPGQGLQFLFEYFSETQRNKGNFPGRFSGRQFSNSRSEMNVSTLELGDSALYLCASSLYRLRVNEQHFGPGTRLTVT.

The rearrangement uses TRBV5-5 and TRBJ1-4; no clear D gene. Trimming stripped 3 bases from V and 12 bases from J, with 15 bases between. This CDR3 has 13 residues. CDR1 SGHKS and CDR2 YYEKEE come from the germline V gene (reference sequence). The CDR3 spells CASSWEPDAELFF. In DNA, the CDR3 is TGTGCCAGCAGCTGGGAGCCCGACGCGGAACTGTTTTTT.

The chain carries TRBV25-1 and TRBJ2-7; 7 positions agree with TRBD2. CDR3 length equals 16 residues. The V gene's germline CDR1 is MGHDK and CDR2 SYGVNS. V lost 3 bases and J lost 2; bases outside the gene matches: 10. CDR3 sequence: CASSDGEGRGTYEQYF. In DNA form, the CDR3 reads TGTGCCAGCAGTGATGGGGAGGGCCGAGGAACCTACGAGCAGTACTTC.

This CDR3 is CSASRGTGGEKLFF. CDR3 bases: TGCAGTGCTAGTCGAGGGACAGGCGGGGAAAAACTGTTTTTT. The chain combines TRBV20-1 with TRBJ1-4; 8 bases align to TRBD1. This CDR3 is built from 14 residues. The germline CDR1 and CDR2 sequences are DFQATT and SNEGSKA (reference sequence). V was pared by 3 bases and J by 8 bases, with 8 bases of the junction left unmatched.

A word on this clonotype: This may stem from a read error, because a much larger clone lies one nucleotide away. This chain connects TRBV2 to TRBJ1-2; D call uncertain. This CDR3 is built from 11 residues. The germline CDR1 and CDR2 sequences are SNHLY and FYNNEI. The CDR3 sequence: CTSPAATGYTF. The DNA of the CDR3 is TGTACCAGCCCCGCGGCCACAGGCTACACCTTC.

The sample holds a few counts of this clonotype. The rearrangement joins TRBV12-3 or TRBV12-4 to TRBJ1-2, with 9 bases that match TRBD1. V shed 6 bases and J 7 bases; nucleotides not matched to a gene: 6. This CDR3 has 13 residues. CDR3 DNA sequence: TGTGCCAGCAGCTACAGGGGGCGGGGTGGCTACACCTTC. Translating it yields CASSYRGRGGYTF.

J is TRBJ1-1 and V is TRBV25-1; a weak D match, TRBD1 (6 bases). V gave up 5 bases and J gave up 11 bases, with 18 bases separating them. Germline CDR1 and CDR2: MGHDK and SYGVNS. The CDR3 consists of 13 residues. CDR3 in amino acids: CASSLVGRQEAFF. DNA of the CDR3: TGTGCCAGCAGTTTAGTGGGGAGACAGGAGGCTTTCTTT.

The V call is TRBV4-2, the J call TRBJ2-2, with 9 bases that match TRBD1. Germline V gives CDR1 LGHNA, CDR2 YNFKEQ. The junction had 5 bases not matched to a gene; V was cut back by 2 bases and J by 1 base. The CDR3 is 17 residues long. The CDR3: CASSQRPGQGNTGELFF. CDR3 sequence (DNA): TGTGCCAGCAGCCAACGCCCGGGACAGGGGAACACCGGGGAGCTGTTTTTT.

This sequence joins TRBV24-1 and TRBJ1-6; 8 bases line up with TRBD1. This CDR3 is 12 amino acids long. The V and J ends lost 5 bases and 17 bases, in that order; junction bases with no gene match: 7. Germline loops: CDR1 KGHDR, CDR2 SFDVKD. The CDR3 nucleotides read TGTGCCACCAGTGTGTCTGGACAGGGATTCCACTTT. As protein: CATSVSGQGFHF.

The table lists this clonotype with many counts. The rearrangement links TRBV29-1 to TRBJ1-2, with D hard to call. Per the germline V gene, CDR1 is SQVTM and CDR2 is ANQGSEA. CDR3 length: 13 residues. Deletions cut 0 bases from V and 8 bases from J, with 13 bases between. This CDR3 reads CSVEDTGLWGYTF. DNA for the CDR3: TGCAGCGTTGAAGACACTGGGCTATGGGGCTACACCTTC.

The chain couples TRBV7-9 to TRBJ1-4, with D maybe TRBD1 (5 bases). There are 14 residues in the CDR3. Germline V gives CDR1 SEHNR, CDR2 FQNEAQ (reference sequence). Trimming pared 0 bases from V and 8 bases from J, leaving 10 bases between. CDR3 nucleotide sequence: TGTGCCAGCAGCTTAGCAGGGGTGGACGAAAAACTGTTTTTT. This translates into CASSLAGVDEKLFF. Drawing the rest from reference TRBV7-9 and TRBJ1-4, the complete variable domain is DTGVSQNPRHKITKRGQNVTFRCDPISEHNRLYWYRQTLGQGPEFLTYFQNEAQLEKSRLLSDRFSAERPKGSFSTLEIQRTEQGDSAMYLCASSLAGVDEKLFFGSGTQLSVL.

The chain carries TRBV12-3 or TRBV12-4 and TRBJ2-5; weak D call: TRBD1 (6 bases). V was clipped by 6 bases and J by 5 bases, with 16 bases between them. The CDR3 is 14 residues long. CDR3 bases: TGTGCCAGCAGCCAACAGGGCCGGCGGGAGACCCAGTACTTC. Encoded protein: CASSQQGRRETQYF.

This sequence joins TRBV7-2 and TRBJ1-1, with D hard to call. Looked up from germline, CDR1 is SGHTA and CDR2 is FQGNSA. CDR3 size: 15 residues. Trimming pared 5 bases from V and 11 bases from J, leaving 24 bases between. The CDR3 DNA follows: TGTGCCAGCAGCCAAGACTTGGGAGCCGGGCTGCTTGCTTTCTTT. This translates into CASSQDLGAGLLAFF.

This clonotype was detected ten times or more. This chain joins TRBV7-2 and TRBJ1-6; no clear D gene. The CDR3 is 12 amino acids. Germline CDR1 SGHTA, CDR2 FQGNSA. V was trimmed by 2 bases and J by 7 bases, leaving 3 bases between them. The DNA for the CDR3 is TGTGCCAGCAGCTTATACAATTCACCCCTCCACTTT. Its translation: CASSLYNSPLHF. Combining the CDR3 with reference TRBV7-2 and TRBJ1-6 gives the whole variable domain GAGVSQSPSNKVTEKGKDVELRCDPISGHTALYWYRQSLGQGLEFLIYFQGNSAPDKSGLPSDRFSAERTGGSVSTLTIQRTQQEDSAVYLCASSLYNSPLHFGNGTRLTVT.

The J gene is TRBJ2-7, the V gene TRBV11-2; tentatively, D is TRBD1 (6 bases). Trimming removed 4 bases from V and 3 bases from J, with 16 bases in between. This CDR3 is built from 15 residues. Germline V lookup: CDR1 SGHAT, CDR2 FQNNGV. The CDR3 protein is CASSSLPTGIYEQYF. For the CDR3, the DNA is TGTGCCAGCAGCTCCCTACCGACAGGAATCTACGAGCAGTACTTC.

The J gene is TRBJ1-2, the V gene TRBV7-9, with D maybe TRBD1 (5 bases). With 1 base removed from V and 6 bases from J, the gap between germline ends came to 12 bases. The CDR3 extends over 14 amino acids. Looked up from germline, CDR1 is SEHNR and CDR2 is FQNEAQ (reference sequence). The CDR3, as DNA: TGTGCCAGCAGCTTAGTCGCGGGGCGAGATGGCTACACCTTC. Its translation is CASSLVAGRDGYTF. The full variable domain, rest sourced from reference TRBV7-9 and TRBJ1-2, is DTGVSQNPRHKITKRGQNVTFRCDPISEHNRLYWYRQTLGQGPEFLTYFQNEAQLEKSRLLSDRFSAERPKGSFSTLEIQRTEQGDSAMYLCASSLVAGRDGYTFGSGTRLTVV.